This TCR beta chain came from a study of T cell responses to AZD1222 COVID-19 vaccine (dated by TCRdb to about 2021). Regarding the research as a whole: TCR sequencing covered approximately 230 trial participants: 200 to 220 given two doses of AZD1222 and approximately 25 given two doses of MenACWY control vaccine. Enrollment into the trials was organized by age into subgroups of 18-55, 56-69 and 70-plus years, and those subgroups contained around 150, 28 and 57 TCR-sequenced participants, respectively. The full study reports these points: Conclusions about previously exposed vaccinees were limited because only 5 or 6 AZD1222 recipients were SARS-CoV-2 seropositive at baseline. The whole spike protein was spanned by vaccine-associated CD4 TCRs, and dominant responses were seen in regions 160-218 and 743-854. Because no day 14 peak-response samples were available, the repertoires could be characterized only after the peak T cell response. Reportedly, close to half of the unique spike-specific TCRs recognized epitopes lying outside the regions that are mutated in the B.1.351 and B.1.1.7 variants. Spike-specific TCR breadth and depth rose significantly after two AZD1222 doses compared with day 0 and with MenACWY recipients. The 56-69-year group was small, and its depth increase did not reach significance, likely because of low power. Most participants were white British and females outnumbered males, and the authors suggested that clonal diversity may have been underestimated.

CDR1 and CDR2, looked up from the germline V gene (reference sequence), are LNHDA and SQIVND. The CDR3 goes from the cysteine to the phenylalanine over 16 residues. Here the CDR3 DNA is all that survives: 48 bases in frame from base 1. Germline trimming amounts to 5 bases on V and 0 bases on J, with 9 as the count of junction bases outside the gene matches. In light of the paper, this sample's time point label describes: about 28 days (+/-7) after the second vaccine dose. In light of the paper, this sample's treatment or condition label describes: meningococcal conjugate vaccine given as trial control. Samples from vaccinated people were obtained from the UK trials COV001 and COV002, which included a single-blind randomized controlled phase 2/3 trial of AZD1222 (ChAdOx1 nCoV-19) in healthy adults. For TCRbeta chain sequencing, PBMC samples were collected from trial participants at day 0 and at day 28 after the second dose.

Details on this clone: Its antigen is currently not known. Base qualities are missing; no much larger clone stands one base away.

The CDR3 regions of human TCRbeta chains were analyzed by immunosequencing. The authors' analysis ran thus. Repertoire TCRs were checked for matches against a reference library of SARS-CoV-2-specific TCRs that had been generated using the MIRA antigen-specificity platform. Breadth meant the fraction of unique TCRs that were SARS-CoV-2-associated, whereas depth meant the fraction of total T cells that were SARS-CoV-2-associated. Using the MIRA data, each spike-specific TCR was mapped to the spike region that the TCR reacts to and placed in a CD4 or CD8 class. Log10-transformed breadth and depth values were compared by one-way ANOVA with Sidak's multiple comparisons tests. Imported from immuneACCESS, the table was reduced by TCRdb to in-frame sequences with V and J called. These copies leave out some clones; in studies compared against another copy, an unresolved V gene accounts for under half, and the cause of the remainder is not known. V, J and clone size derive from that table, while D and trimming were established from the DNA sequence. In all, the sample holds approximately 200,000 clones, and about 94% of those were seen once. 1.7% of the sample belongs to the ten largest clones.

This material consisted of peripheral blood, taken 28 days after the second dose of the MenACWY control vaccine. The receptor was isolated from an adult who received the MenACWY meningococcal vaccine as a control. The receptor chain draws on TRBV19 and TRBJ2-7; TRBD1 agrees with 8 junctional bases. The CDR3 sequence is CASSGASGGLSYEQYF. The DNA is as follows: TGTGCCAGTAGTGGCGCTTCAGGGGGCCTCTCCTACGAGCAGTACTTC.